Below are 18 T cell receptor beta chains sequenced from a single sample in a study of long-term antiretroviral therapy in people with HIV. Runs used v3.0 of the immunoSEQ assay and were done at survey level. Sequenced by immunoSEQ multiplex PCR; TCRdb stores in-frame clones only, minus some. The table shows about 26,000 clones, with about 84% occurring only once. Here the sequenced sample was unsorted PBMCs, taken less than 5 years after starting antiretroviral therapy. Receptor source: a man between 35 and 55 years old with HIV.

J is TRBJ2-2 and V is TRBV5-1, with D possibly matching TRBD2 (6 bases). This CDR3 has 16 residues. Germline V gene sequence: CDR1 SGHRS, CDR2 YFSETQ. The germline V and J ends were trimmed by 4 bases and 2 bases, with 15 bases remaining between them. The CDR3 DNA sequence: TGCGCCAGCAGCCGGGGGACTCTATTAAACACCGGGGAGCTGTTTTTT. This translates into CASSRGTLLNTGELFF. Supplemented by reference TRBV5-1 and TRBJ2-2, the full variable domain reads KAGVTQTPRYLIKTRGQQVTLSCSPISGHRSVSWYQQTPGQGLQFLFEYFSETQRNKGNFPGRFSGRQFSNSRSEMNVSTLELGDSALYLCASSRGTLLNTGELFFGEGSRLTVL.

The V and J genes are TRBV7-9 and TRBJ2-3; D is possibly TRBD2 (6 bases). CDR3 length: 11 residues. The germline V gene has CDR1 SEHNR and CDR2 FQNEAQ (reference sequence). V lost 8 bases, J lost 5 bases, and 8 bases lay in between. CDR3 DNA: TGTGCCAGCGAGGGAGGAGATACGCAGTATTTT. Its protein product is CASEGGDTQYF.

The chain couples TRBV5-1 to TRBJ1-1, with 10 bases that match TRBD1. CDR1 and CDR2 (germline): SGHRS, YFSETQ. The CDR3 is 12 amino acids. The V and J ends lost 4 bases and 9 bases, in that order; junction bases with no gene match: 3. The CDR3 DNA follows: TGCGCCAGCAGCGACAGGGGGCAGCAAGCTTTCTTT. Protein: CASSDRGQQAFF.

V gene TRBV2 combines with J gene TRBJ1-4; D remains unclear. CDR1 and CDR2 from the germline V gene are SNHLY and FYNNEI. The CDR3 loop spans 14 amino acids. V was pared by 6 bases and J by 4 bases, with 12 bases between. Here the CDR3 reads CASRTTEINEKLFF. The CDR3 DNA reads TGTGCCAGCAGGACGACGGAAATTAATGAAAAACTGTTTTTT. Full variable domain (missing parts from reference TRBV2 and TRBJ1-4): EPEVTQTPSHQVTQMGQEVILRCVPISNHLYFYWYRQILGQKVEFLVSFYNNEISEKSEIFDDQFSVERPDGSNFTLKIRSTKLEDSAMYFCASRTTEINEKLFFGSGTQLSVL.

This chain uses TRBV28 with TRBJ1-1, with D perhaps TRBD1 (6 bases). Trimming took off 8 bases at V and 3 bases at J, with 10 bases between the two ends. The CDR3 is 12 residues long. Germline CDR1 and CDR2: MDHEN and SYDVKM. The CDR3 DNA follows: TGTGCCAGCGAAGGGGGAGACACTGAAGCTTTCTTT. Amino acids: CASEGGDTEAFF.

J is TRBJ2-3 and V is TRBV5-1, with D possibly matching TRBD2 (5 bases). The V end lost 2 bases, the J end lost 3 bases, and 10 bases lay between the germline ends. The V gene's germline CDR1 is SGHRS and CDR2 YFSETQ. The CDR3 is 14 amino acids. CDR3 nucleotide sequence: TGCGCCAGCAGCTTAGGGTCGGGGACAGATACGCAGTATTTT. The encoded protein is CASSLGSGTDTQYF.

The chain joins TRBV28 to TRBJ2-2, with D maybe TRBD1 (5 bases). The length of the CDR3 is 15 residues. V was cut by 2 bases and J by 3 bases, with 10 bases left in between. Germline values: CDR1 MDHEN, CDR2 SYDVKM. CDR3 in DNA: TGTGCCAGCAGTTTAGTTTTAGGGGACACCGGGGAGCTGTTTTTT. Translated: CASSLVLGDTGELFF.

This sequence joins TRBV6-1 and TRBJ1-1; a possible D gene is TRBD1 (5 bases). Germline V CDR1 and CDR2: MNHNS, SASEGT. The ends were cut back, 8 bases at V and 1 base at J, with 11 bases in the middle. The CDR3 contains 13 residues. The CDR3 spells CASSGSGNTEAFF. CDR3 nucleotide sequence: TGTGCCAGCTCAGGGAGTGGGAACACTGAAGCTTTCTTT.

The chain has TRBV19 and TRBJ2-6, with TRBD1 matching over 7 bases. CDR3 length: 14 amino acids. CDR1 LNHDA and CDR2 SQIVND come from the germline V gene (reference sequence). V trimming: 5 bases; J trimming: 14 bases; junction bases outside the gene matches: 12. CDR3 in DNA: TGTGCCAGTAGTCGACAGGGCCGCCCCCTCCTCCTGACTTTC. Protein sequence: CASSRQGRPLLLTF. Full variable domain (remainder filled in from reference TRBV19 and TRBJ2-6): DGGITQSPKYLFRKEGQNVTLSCEQNLNHDAMYWYRQDPGQGLRLIYYSQIVNDFQKGDIAEGYSVSREKKESFPLTVTSAQKNPTAFYLCASSRQGRPLLLTFGAGSRLTVL.

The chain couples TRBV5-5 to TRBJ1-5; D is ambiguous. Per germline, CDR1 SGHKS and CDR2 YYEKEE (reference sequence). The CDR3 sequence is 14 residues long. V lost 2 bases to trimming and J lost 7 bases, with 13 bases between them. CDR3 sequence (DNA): TGTGCCAGCAGCTTTTTGCAGTTAAACCAGCCCCAGCATTTT. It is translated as CASSFLQLNQPQHF. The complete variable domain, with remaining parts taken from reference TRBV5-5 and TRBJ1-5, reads DAGVTQSPTHLIKTRGQQVTLRCSPISGHKSVSWYQQVLGQGPQFIFQYYEKEERGRGNFPDRFSARQFPNYSSELNVNALLLGDSALYLCASSFLQLNQPQHFGDGTRLSIL.

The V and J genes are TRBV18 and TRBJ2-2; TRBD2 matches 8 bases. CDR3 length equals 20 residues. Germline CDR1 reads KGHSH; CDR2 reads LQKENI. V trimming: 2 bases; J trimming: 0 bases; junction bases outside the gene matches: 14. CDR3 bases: TGTGCCAGCTCACCAAGATCCGTACTAGCGGACTCACCGAACACCGGGGAGCTGTTTTTT. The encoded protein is CASSPRSVLADSPNTGELFF.

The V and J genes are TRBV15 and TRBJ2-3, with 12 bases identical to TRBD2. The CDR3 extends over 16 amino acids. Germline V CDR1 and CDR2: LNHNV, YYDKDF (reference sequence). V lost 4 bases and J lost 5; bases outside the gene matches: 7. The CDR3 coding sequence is TGTGCCACCAGCACAAGGACTAGCGGGGTCGGAGATACGCAGTATTTT. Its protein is CATSTRTSGVGDTQYF.

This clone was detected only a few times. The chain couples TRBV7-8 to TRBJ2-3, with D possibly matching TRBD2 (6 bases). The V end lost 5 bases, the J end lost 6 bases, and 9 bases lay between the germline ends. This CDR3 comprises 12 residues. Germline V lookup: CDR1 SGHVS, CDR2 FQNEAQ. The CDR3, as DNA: TGTGCCAGCAGCCCCGCGGGGGATACGCAGTATTTT. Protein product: CASSPAGDTQYF.

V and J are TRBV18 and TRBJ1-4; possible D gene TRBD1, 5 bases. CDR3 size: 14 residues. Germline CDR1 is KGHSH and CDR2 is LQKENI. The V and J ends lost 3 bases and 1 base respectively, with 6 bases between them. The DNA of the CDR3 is TGTGCCAGCTCACCTAGGGGAACTAATGAAAAACTGTTTTTT. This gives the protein CASSPRGTNEKLFF.

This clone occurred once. CDR3 protein: CASSLEGTGVPGANVLTF. CDR3 in DNA: TGCGCCAGCAGCTTGGAGGGGACAGGGGTTCCTGGGGCCAACGTCCTGACTTTC. This chain uses TRBV5-1 with TRBJ2-6; TRBD1 aligns across 10 bases. Germline V gives CDR1 SGHRS, CDR2 YFSETQ. The trim removed 0 bases at V and 2 bases at J, leaving 5 bases unmatched. The CDR3 has 18 residues.

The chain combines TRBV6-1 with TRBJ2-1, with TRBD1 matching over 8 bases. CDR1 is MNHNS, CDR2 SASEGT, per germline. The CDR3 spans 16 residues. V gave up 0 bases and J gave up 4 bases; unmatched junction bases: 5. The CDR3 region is CASSEAGTGFYNEQFF. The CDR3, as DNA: TGTGCCAGCAGTGAAGCCGGGACAGGCTTTTACAATGAGCAGTTCTTC.

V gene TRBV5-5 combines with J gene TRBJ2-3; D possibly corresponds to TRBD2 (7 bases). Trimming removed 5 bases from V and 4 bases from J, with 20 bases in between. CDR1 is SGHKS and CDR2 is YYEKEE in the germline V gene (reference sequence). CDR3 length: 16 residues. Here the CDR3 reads CASRPETSPGADTQYF. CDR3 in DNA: TGTGCCAGCAGGCCTGAGACTAGCCCAGGGGCAGATACGCAGTATTTT.

The CDR3 DNA reads as TGCGCCAGCAGCTTTAACCAGAGAGGGGAGCTGTTTTTT. The encoded protein is CASSFNQRGELFF. The V gene is TRBV5-1, the J gene TRBJ2-2; D ambiguous. This CDR3 comprises 13 residues. The V and J ends lost 2 bases and 8 bases respectively, with 10 bases between them. Germline V CDR1 and CDR2: SGHRS, YFSETQ.